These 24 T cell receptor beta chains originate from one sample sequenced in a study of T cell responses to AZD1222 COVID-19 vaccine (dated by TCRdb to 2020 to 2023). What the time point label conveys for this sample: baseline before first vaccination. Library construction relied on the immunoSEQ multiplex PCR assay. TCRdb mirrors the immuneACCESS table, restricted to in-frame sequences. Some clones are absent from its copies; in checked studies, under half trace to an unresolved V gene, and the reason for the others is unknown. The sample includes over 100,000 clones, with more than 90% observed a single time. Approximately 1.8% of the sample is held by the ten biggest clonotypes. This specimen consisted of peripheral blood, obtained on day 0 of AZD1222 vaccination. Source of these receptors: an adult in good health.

CDR3 sequence (DNA): TGTGCCAGCCCTGTGGGGGAGACCCAGTACTTC. Translation gives CASPVGETQYF. The J gene is TRBJ2-5, the V gene TRBV2; the D is unclear. This CDR3 is built from 11 residues. With 8 bases removed from V and 5 bases from J, the gap between germline ends came to 9 bases. Per germline, CDR1 SNHLY and CDR2 FYNNEI.

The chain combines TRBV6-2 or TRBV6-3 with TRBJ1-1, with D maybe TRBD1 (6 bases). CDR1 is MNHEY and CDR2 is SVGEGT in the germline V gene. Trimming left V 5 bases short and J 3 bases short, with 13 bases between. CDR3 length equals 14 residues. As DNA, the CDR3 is TGTGCCAGCAGTATAGGGGGTAGGGACACTGAAGCTTTCTTT. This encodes CASSIGGRDTEAFF.

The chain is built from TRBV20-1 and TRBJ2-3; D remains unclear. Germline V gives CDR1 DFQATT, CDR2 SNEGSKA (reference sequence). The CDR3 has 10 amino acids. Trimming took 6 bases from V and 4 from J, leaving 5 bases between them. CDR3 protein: CSASADTQYF. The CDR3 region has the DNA TGCAGTGCCTCCGCAGATACGCAGTATTTT.

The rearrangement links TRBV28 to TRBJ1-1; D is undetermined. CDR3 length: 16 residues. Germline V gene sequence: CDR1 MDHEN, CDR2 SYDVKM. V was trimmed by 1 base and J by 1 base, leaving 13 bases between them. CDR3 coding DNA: TGTGCCAGCAGTTTATCTTTGGTAGGTGGGAACACTGAAGCTTTCTTT. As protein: CASSLSLVGGNTEAFF.

In DNA, the CDR3 is TGTGCCAGCAGTCCTTCGGACAGGGTGGGGCAGCCCCAGCATTTT. Its translation: CASSPSDRVGQPQHF. The chain joins TRBV28 to TRBJ1-5; 8 bases agree with TRBD1. This CDR3 is built from 15 residues. Per the germline V gene, CDR1 is MDHEN and CDR2 is SYDVKM. Trimming cost V 5 bases and J 7 bases; bases outside gene matches: 10.

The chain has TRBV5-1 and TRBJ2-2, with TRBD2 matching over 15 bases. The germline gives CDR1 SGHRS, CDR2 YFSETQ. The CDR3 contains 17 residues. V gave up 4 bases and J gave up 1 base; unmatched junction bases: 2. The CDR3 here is CASSTGLAGGNTGELFF. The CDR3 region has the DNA TGCGCCAGCAGCACGGGACTAGCGGGAGGGAACACCGGGGAGCTGTTTTTT.

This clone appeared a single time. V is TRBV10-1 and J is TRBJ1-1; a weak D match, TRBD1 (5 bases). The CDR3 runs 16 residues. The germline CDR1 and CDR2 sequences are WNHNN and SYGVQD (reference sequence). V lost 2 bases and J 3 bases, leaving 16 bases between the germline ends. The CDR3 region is CASSETGPNLDTEAFF. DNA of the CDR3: TGCGCCAGCAGTGAGACAGGCCCGAATCTGGACACTGAAGCTTTCTTT.

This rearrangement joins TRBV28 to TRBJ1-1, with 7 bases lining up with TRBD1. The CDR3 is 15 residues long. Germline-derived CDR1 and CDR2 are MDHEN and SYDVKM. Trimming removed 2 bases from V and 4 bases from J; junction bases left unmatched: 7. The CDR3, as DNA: TGTGCCAGCAGTTTACGGGCAGGGGGGGGCACTGAAGCTTTCTTT. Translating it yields CASSLRAGGGTEAFF.

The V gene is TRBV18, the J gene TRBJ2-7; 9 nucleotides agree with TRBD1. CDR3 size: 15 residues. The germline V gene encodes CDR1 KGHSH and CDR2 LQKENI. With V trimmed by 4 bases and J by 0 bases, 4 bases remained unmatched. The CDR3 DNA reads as TGTGCCAGCTCACAGGGGACAGGGAACTCCTACGAGCAGTACTTC. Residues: CASSQGTGNSYEQYF. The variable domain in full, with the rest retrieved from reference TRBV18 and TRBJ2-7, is NAGVMQNPRHLVRRRGQEARLRCSPMKGHSHVYWYRQLPEEGLKFMVYLQKENIIDESGMPKERFSAEFPKEGPSILRIQQVVRGDSAAYFCASSQGTGNSYEQYFGPGTRLTVT.

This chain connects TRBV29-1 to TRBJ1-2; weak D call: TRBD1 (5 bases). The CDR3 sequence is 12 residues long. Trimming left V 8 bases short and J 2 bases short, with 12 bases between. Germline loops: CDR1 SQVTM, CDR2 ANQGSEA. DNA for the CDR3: TGCAGCACATGGGGGTTAAACTATGGCTACACCTTC. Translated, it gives CSTWGLNYGYTF.

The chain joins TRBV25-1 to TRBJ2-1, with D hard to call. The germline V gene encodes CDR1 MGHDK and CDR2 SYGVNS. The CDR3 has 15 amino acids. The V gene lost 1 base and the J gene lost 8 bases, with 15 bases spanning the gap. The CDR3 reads CASSESAILGYEQFF. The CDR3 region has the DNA TGTGCCAGCAGTGAATCGGCGATTTTAGGGTATGAGCAGTTCTTC.

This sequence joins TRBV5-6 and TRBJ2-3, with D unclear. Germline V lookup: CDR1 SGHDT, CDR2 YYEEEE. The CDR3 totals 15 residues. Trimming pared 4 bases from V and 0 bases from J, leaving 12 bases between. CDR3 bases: TGTGCCAGCAGCCTCGGCCTTGGGAGCACAGATACGCAGTATTTT. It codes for CASSLGLGSTDTQYF. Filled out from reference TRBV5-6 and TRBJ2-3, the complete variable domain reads DAGVTQSPTHLIKTRGQQVTLRCSPKSGHDTVSWYQQALGQGPQFIFQYYEEEERQRGNFPDRFSGHQFPNYSSELNVNALLLGDSALYLCASSLGLGSTDTQYFGPGTRLTVL.

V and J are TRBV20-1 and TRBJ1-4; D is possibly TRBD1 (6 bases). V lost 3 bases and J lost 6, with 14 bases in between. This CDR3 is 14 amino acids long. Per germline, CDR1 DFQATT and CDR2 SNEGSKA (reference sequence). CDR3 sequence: CSASPLQGDEKLFF. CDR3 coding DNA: TGCAGTGCTAGTCCCCTACAGGGCGATGAAAAACTGTTTTTT.

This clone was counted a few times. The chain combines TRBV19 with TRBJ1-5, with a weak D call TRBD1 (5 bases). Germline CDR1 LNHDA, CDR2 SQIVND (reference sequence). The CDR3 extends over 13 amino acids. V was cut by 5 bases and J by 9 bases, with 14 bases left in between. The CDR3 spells CASSDPPGRPQHF. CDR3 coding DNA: TGTGCCAGTAGTGACCCCCCGGGGCGGCCCCAGCATTTT.

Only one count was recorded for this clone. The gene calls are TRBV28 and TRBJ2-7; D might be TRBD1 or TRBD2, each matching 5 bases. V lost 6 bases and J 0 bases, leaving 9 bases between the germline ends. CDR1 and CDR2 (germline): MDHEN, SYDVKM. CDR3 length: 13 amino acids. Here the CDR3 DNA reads TGTGCCAGCAGGCCCGGGACCTCCTACGAGCAGTACTTC. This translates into CASRPGTSYEQYF.

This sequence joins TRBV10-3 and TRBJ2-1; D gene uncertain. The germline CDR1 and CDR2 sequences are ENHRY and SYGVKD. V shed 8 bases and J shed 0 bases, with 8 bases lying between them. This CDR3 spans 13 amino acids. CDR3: CAIGPSSYNEQFF. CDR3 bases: TGTGCCATCGGCCCGAGCTCCTACAATGAGCAGTTCTTC.

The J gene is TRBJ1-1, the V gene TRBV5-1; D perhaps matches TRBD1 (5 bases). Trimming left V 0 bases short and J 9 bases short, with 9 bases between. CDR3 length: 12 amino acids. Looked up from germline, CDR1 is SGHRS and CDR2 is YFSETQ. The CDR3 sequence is CASSLGRGQAFF. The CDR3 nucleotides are TGCGCCAGCAGCTTGGGTAGGGGACAAGCTTTCTTT. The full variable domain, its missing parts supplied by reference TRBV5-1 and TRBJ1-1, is KAGVTQTPRYLIKTRGQQVTLSCSPISGHRSVSWYQQTPGQGLQFLFEYFSETQRNKGNFPGRFSGRQFSNSRSEMNVSTLELGDSALYLCASSLGRGQAFFGQGTRLTVV.

The CDR3 sequence is CAWSAGGASYNEQFF. The CDR3 DNA is TGTGCCTGGAGCGCAGGGGGCGCGTCTTACAATGAGCAGTTCTTC. This sequence joins TRBV30 and TRBJ2-1, with 8 positions matching TRBD1. In germline, CDR1 is GTSNPN, CDR2 SVGIG (reference sequence). The CDR3 runs 15 residues. The V and J ends lost 3 bases and 4 bases, in that order; junction bases with no gene match: 8.

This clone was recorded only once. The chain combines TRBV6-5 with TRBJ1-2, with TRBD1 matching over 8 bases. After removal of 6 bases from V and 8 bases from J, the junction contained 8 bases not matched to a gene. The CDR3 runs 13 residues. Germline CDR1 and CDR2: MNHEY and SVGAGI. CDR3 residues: CASSYRTGQGYTF. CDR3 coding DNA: TGTGCCAGCAGCTACCGGACAGGGCAGGGCTACACCTTC.

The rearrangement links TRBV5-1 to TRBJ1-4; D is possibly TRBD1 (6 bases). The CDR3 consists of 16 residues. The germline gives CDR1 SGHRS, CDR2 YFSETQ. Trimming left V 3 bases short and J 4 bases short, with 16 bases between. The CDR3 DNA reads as TGCGCCAGCAGCTCCGGGGGCCAGATCTATAATGAAAAACTGTTTTTT. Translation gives CASSSGGQIYNEKLFF.

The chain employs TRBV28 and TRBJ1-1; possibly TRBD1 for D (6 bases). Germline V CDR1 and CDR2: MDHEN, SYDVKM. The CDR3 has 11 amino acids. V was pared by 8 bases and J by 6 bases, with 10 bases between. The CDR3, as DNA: TGTGCCAGCCGAGGACAGCCTGAAGCTTTCTTT. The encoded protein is CASRGQPEAFF.

CDR3 sequence (DNA): TGTGCCAGCAGCTTAGGCATGACTAGCGTCGAGCAGTACTTC. Its translation: CASSLGMTSVEQYF. The chain recombines TRBV11-1 with TRBJ2-7, with 8 bases matching TRBD2. J gave up 6 bases and V 1 base, and 5 bases lay outside the gene matches. From germline, CDR1 is SGHAT and CDR2 FQDESV (reference sequence). The CDR3 contains 14 residues.

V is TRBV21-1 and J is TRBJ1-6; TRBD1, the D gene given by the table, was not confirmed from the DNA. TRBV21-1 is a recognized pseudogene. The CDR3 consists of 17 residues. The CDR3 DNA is TGTGCCAGCAGCACCGACAGGGGGAGCTCCTATAATTCACCCCTCCACTTT. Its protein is CASSTDRGSSYNSPLHF.

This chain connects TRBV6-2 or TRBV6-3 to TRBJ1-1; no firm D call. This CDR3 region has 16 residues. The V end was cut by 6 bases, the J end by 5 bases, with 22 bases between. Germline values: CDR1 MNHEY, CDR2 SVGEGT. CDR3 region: CASSLYKLSQITEAFF. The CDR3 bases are TGTGCCAGCAGCCTGTATAAACTTAGCCAGATTACTGAAGCTTTCTTT.